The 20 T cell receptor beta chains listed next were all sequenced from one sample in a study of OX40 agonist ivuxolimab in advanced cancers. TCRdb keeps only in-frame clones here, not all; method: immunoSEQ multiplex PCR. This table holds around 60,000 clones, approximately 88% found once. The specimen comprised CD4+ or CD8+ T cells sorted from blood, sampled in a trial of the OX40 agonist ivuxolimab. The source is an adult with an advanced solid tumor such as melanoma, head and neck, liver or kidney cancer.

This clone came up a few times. The CDR3 DNA follows: TGCGCCAGCAGCCTGAGGACGGGCGGACTGAGCTCCTACGAGCAGTACTTC. Translated: CASSLRTGGLSSYEQYF. The chain carries TRBV4-1 and TRBJ2-7; possibly TRBD2 for D (5 bases). V dropped 4 bases and J dropped 0 bases, with 19 bases sitting between them. CDR1 and CDR2 (germline): MGHRA, YSYEKL. The CDR3 has 17 residues.

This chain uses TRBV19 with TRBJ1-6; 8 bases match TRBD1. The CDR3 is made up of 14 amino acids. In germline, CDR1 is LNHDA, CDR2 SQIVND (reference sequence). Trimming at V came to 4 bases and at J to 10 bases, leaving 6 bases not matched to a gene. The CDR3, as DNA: TGTGCCAGTAGTACCGACAGGGGTCGGTCACCCCTCCACTTT. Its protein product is CASSTDRGRSPLHF.

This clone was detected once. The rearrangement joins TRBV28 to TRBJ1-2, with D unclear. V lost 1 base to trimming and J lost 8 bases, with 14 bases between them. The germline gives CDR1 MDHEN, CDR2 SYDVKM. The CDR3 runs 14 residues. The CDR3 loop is CASSLSNTRRGYTF. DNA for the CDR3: TGTGCCAGCAGTTTATCGAACACTCGGAGGGGCTACACCTTC.

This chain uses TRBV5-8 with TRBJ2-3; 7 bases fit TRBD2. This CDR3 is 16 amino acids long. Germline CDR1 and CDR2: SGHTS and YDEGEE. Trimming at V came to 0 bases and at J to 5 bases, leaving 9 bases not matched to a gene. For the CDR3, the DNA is TGTGCCAGCAGCTTGGAGGTGGGAGGGCCTATAGATACGCAGTATTTT. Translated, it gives CASSLEVGGPIDTQYF. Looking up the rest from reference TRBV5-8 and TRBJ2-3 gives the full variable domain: EAGVTQSPTHLIKTRGQQATLRCSPISGHTSVYWYQQALGLGLQFLLWYDEGEERNRGNFPPRFSGRQFPNYSSELNVNALELEDSALYLCASSLEVGGPIDTQYFGPGTRLTVL.

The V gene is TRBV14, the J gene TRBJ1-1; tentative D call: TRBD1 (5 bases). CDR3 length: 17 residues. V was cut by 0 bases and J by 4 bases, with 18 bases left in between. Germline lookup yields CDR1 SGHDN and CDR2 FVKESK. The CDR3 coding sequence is TGTGCCAGCAGCCAAGATTTTACGGGACGCCTGGGCACTGAAGCTTTCTTT. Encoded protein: CASSQDFTGRLGTEAFF.

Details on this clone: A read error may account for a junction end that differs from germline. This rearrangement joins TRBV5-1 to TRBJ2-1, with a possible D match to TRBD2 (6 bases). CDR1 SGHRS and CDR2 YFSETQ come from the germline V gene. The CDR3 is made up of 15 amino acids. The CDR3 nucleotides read TGCGCCAGCAGATTGGTCCGGCGGGGCTACAATGAGCAGTTCTTC. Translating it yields CASRLVRRGYNEQFF.

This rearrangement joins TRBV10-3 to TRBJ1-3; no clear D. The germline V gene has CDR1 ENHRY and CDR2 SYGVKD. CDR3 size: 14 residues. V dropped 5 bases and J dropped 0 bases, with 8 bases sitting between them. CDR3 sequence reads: CAISTDTSGNTIYF. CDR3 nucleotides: TGTGCCATCAGTACAGACACCTCTGGAAACACCATATATTTT.

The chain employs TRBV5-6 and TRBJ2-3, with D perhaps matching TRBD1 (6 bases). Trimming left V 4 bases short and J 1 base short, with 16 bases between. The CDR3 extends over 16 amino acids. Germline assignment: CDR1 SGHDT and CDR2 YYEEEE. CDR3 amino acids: CASSHTGQTRTDTQYF. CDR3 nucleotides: TGTGCCAGCAGCCACACTGGACAGACGCGCACAGATACGCAGTATTTT.

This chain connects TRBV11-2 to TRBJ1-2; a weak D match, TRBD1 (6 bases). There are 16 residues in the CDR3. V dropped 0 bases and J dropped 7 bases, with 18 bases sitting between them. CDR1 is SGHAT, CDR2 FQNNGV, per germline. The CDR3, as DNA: TGTGCCAGCAGCTTAGATATCAGGAGGGACACTTCTGGCTACACCTTC. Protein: CASSLDIRRDTSGYTF.

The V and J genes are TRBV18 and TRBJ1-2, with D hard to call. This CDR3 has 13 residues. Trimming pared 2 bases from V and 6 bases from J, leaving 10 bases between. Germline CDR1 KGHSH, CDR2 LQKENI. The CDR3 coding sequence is TGTGCCAGCTCACCATCCGCCGGAGATGGCTACACCTTC. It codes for CASSPSAGDGYTF.

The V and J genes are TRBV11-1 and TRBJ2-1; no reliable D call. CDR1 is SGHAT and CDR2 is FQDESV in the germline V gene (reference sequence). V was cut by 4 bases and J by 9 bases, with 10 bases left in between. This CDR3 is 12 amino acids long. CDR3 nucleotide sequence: TGTGCCAGCAGCTCGCAAGAGGTTGAGCAGTTCTTC. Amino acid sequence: CASSSQEVEQFF.

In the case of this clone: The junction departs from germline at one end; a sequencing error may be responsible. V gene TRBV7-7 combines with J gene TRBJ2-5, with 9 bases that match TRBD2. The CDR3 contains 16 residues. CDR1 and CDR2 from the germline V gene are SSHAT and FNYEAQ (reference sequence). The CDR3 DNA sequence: TGTGCTAGCAGCTTCGGAATAGCGGGAGTGGAAGAGACCCAGTACTTC. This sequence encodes CASSFGIAGVEETQYF.

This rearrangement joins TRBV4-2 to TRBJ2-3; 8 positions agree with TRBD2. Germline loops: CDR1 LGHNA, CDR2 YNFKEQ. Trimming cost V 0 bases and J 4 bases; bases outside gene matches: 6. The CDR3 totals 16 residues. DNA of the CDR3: TGTGCCAGCAGCCAAGAGGGTAGCGGGAACGCAGATACGCAGTATTTT. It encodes CASSQEGSGNADTQYF.

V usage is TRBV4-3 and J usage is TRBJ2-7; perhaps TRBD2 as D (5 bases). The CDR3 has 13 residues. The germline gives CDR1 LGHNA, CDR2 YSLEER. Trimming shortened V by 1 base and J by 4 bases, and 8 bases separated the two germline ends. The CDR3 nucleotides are TGCGCCAGCAGCCAAGCTCGGGGTTACGAGCAGTACTTC. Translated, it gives CASSQARGYEQYF.

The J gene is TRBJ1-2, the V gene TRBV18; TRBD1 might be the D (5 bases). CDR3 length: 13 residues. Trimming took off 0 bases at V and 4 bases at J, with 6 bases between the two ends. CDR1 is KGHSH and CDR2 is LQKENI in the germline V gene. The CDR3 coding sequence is TGTGCCAGCTCACCACCGCAGGGCTATGGCTACACCTTC. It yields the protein CASSPPQGYGYTF.

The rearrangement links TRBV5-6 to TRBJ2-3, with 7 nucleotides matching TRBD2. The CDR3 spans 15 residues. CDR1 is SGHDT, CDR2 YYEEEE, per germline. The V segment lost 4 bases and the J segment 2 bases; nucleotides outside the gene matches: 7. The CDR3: CASSRRLAYTDTQYF. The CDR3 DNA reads TGTGCCAGCAGCCGAAGACTAGCCTACACAGATACGCAGTATTTT. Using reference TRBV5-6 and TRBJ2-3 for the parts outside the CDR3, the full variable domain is DAGVTQSPTHLIKTRGQQVTLRCSPKSGHDTVSWYQQALGQGPQFIFQYYEEEERQRGNFPDRFSGHQFPNYSSELNVNALLLGDSALYLCASSRRLAYTDTQYFGPGTRLTVL.

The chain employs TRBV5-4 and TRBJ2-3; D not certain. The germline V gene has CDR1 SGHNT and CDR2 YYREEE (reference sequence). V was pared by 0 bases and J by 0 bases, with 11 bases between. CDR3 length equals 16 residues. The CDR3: CASSLGGPLSTDTQYF. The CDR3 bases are TGTGCCAGCAGCTTGGGAGGCCCCCTCAGCACAGATACGCAGTATTTT.

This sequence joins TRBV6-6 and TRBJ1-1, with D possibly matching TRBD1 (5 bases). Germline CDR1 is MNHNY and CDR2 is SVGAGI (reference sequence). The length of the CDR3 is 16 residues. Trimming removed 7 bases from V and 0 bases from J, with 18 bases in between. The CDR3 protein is CASNFLGSGMNTEAFF. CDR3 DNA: TGTGCCAGCAATTTCTTGGGGTCAGGGATGAACACTGAAGCTTTCTTT.

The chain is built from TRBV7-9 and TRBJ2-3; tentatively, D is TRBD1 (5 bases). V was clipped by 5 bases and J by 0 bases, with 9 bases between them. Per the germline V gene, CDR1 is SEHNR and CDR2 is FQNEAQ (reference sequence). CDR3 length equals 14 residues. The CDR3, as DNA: TGTGCCAGCAGCCCCAGGGCTAGCACAGATACGCAGTATTTT. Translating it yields CASSPRASTDTQYF.

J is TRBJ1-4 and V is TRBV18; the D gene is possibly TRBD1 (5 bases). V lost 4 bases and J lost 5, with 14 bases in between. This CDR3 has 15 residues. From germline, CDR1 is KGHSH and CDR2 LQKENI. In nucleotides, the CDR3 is TGTGCCAGCTCACGGGGGACGATGGAGAATGAAAAACTGTTTTTT. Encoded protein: CASSRGTMENEKLFF.